Listed below are T cell receptor beta chains from one sample, sequenced in a study of Ad26.COV2.S vaccination and SARS-CoV-2 variants. Produced via immunoSEQ multiplex PCR; TCRdb's table is partial and in-frame only. Of about 350,000 clones listed, approximately 85% were seen once; the top ten hold about 3.3%. Here the sequenced sample was peripheral blood, taken in a trial of Ad26.COV2.S vaccine versus placebo. All receptors come from a person aged 18-60 years who received the Ad26.COV2.S COVID-19 vaccine or a placebo. Both conserved end residues are part of each CDR3. A D gene is named only where the DNA matches it firmly. Size is omitted from some rows. Given values are once, few, many or a class for expanded clones.

j_gene	abundance	d_gene	v_gene	CDR3nt	CDR3aa
TRBJ2-5	-	-	TRBV7-2	TGTGCCAGCAGCTTAGGCGGCGGGGTCGAGACCCAGTACTTC	CASSLGGGVETQYF
TRBJ2-7	-	TRBD1	TRBV7-8	TGTGCCAGCAGCTTAGATCGGACAGGGGTTTACGAGCAGTACTTC	CASSLDRTGVYEQYF
TRBJ1-1	-	-	TRBV30	TGTGCCTGGAGTCCTAGGGTGGTGAACACTGAAGCTTTCTTT	CAWSPRVVNTEAFF
TRBJ1-6	-	-	TRBV7-9	TGTGCCAGCAGCTTAGAAAGGGATTCACCCCTCCACTTT	CASSLERDSPLHF
TRBJ2-1	-	-	TRBV7-9	TGTGCCAGCAGCTCGGACTGGAGGGATGAGCAGTTCTTC	CASSSDWRDEQFF
TRBJ2-7	-	-	TRBV12-3/TRBV12-4	TGTGCCGGGGCCGATCAGGACGGCTACGAGCAGTACTTC	CAGADQDGYEQYF
TRBJ1-1	-	TRBD1	TRBV5-1	TGCGCCAGCAGCTGGACCGGGACAGGGATTGAAGCTTTCTTT	CASSWTGTGIEAFF
TRBJ2-3	once	-	TRBV29-1	TGCAGCGTTGAGGGTAGCGGACTCACAGATACGCAGTATTTT	CSVEGSGLTDTQYF
TRBJ2-7	-	-	TRBV6-4	TGTGCCAGCAGTGACTCGAAGGAGCAGTACTTC	CASSDSKEQYF
TRBJ2-5	-	TRBD1	TRBV12-3/TRBV12-4	TGTGCCAGCAGCCCGACAGGGCAAGAGACCCAGTACTTC	CASSPTGQETQYF
TRBJ2-1	-	-	TRBV24-1	TGTGCCACCAGTGACCCCACCGCCGACGGCAATGAGCAGTTCTTC	CATSDPTADGNEQFF
TRBJ2-1	-	TRBD2	TRBV9	TGTGCCAGCAGCGAACCCGAGGAGGCTAGCGGGGTAATTGAGCAGTTCTTC	CASSEPEEASGVIEQFF
TRBJ1-1	-	TRBD1	TRBV12-5	TGTGCTAGTGGGGGACAGGGGAACACTGAAGCTTTCTTT	CASGGQGNTEAFF
TRBJ2-2	-	-	TRBV6-5	TGTGCCAGCAGTTACTCGAAGTACGCCCCCACCGGGGAGCTGTTTTTT	CASSYSKYAPTGELFF
TRBJ2-5	-	-	TRBV3-1/TRBV3-2	TGTGCCAGCAGCCCCTCGCCGGGAGCACAAGAGACCCAGTACTTC	CASSPSPGAQETQYF
TRBJ2-1	-	TRBD1	TRBV7-2	TGTGCCAGCAGCCCGACAGGGGAGTTCTACAATGAGCAGTTCTTC	CASSPTGEFYNEQFF
TRBJ2-3	-	-	TRBV4-3	TGCGCCAGCAGCCATGGAAAAAATAGCGGAATCACAGATACGCAGTATTTT	CASSHGKNSGITDTQYF
TRBJ1-5	-	-	TRBV7-2	TGTGCCAGCAGCTCGCTAGGACCTTATAGCAATCAGCCCCAGCATTTT	CASSSLGPYSNQPQHF
TRBJ2-7	many	TRBD2	TRBV10-3	TGTGCCATCAGTGAGTCGTCGTTAGCGGGACCCTACGAGCAGTACTTC	CAISESSLAGPYEQYF
TRBJ2-2	-	-	TRBV29-1	TGCAGCGTTGAATCTTGGGTGACGGGGACCGGGGAGCTGTTTTTT	CSVESWVTGTGELFF
TRBJ2-7	-	TRBD1	TRBV29-1	TGCAGCGTTGAATTCGCGGACAGGCCCTACGAGCAGTACTTC	CSVEFADRPYEQYF
TRBJ2-3	-	TRBD2	TRBV30	TGTGCCTGGAGTAGCGGGGGGGCCGGCACAGATACGCAGTATTTT	CAWSSGGAGTDTQYF
TRBJ2-7	-	TRBD1	TRBV5-5	TGTGCCAGCAGCTTCGGGGACAGGCTTTACGAGCAGTACTTC	CASSFGDRLYEQYF
TRBJ2-1	-	-	TRBV7-9	TGTGCCAGCAACGTTGCGGCTAGCGCATACAATGAGCAGTTCTTC	CASNVAASAYNEQFF